In this sample, the clone carrying this TCR beta chain turned up a few times. As yet, its antigen is unknown. This record comes from a study of molecular identifiers for immune sequencing clone quantification. The study, taken as a whole, reports: In naive cells, under 1% of molecules belonged to clones above 20 RNA copies, against over 98% in effector cells. Underestimated sizes of highly expanded clones could result from identical TCR molecules that share a barcode.

The V end was cut by 1 base, the J end by 2 bases, with 11 bases between. CDR1 and CDR2 from the germline V gene are MGHRA and YSYEKL. This CDR3 is built from 15 residues. MiXCR, run by TCRdb on the PCR reads, gives a single entry per CDR3 protein. Counted here are approximately 680,000 distinct CDR3 sequences, about 25% occurring once; the ten biggest clones make up around 0.78%. Naive CD8 libraries came from roughly 20,000 to 1,000,000 sorted cells with 10%, 30% or 50% RNA. The sample was naive CD8+ T cells from blood, with Jurkat cell RNA spiked in. Regarding subset: FACS-sorted CD8+CD4-CCR7+CD45RA+ naive T cells. The sequence came from a human donor in good health. Some libraries in this study had Jurkat cell RNA spiked in. V is TRBV4-1 and J is TRBJ2-5, with D perhaps matching TRBD2 (6 bases). CDR3 in amino acids: CASSQGDLGQETQYF. The CDR3 nucleotides read TGCGCCAGCAGCCAAGGGGACTTAGGACAAGAGACCCAGTACTTC.